This T cell receptor (beta chain) was captured in a study of human CD8 memory T cell subsets. Study-wide results and limits: Sequencing was confined to T cell receptor beta chains in the study. Greater diversity was suggested by Chao1 estimates for stem-like memory T cells than for precursor exhausted T cells. When compared with each other, stem-like memory and precursor exhausted T cell repertoires showed minimal overlap.

UMI-labeled 5' RACE generated the TCR beta libraries. TCRdb reprocessed the 5' RACE reads, keeping one entry per CDR3 protein, no DNA. This sample contains roughly 12,000 distinct CDR3 sequences. With respect to this clonotype: Its target is unknown.

Total CD8+ T cells were enriched by negative magnetic separation. The CDR3 extends over 14 amino acids. CDR1 is DFQATT, CDR2 SNEGSKA, per germline (reference sequence). The chain recombines TRBV20-1 with TRBJ1-1. This clonotype was obtained from a human donor in good health. Sample: CD8+ T cells from PBMCs. CDR3 in amino acids: CSARQQGGSTEAFF.